Presented here are 7 T cell receptor beta chains from one specimen sequenced in a study of cytomegalovirus exposure and HLA in healthy donors. 60 Vbeta and 13 Jbeta primers were used in PCR. TCRdb keeps only in-frame clones here, not all; method: immunoSEQ multiplex PCR. The sample includes some 87,000 clones, 60% to 80% seen only once; the top ten take less than 9.5%. Sequencing was performed on PBMCs. The receptor set was obtained from a man in his fifties in good health and CMV-seropositive.

CDR3 amino acids: CASRGQGKNIQYF. CDR3 in DNA: TGCGCCAGCAGGGGACAGGGCAAAAACATTCAGTACTTC. This chain connects TRBV5-1 to TRBJ2-4; 9 bases line up with TRBD1. This CDR3 is built from 13 residues. The germline V gene has CDR1 SGHRS and CDR2 YFSETQ. V gave up 5 bases and J gave up 3 bases; unmatched junction bases: 0.

The chain couples TRBV7-9 to TRBJ2-3, with TRBD1 as a possible D gene (6 bases). The germline gives CDR1 SEHNR, CDR2 FQNEAQ (reference sequence). This CDR3 is 13 amino acids long. Trimming took 5 bases from V and 6 from J, leaving 12 bases between them. CDR3 in amino acids: CASSGQNKDTQYF. The CDR3 nucleotides read TGTGCCAGCAGCGGACAGAACAAGGATACGCAGTATTTT.

The rearrangement uses TRBV30 and TRBJ2-1, with D unresolved. This CDR3 has 14 residues. Germline assignment: CDR1 GTSNPN and CDR2 SVGIG (reference sequence). V dropped 0 bases and J dropped 9 bases, with 15 bases sitting between them. The CDR3 DNA sequence: TGTGCCTGGAGTGTAGGTGGGTTTAGCAGTGAGCAGTTCTTC. It specifies CAWSVGGFSSEQFF.

CDR3: CASSLGGVTISGANVLTF. The CDR3, as DNA: TGTGCCAGCAGCTTAGGCGGAGTAACTATCTCTGGGGCCAACGTCCTGACTTTC. J is TRBJ2-6 and V is TRBV11-3; D is uncertain. The ends were cut back, 1 base at V and 0 bases at J, with 13 bases in the middle. This CDR3 spans 18 amino acids. Germline CDR1 is SGHNT and CDR2 is YENEEA.

CDR3 residues: CASREWDREKLFF. The CDR3 DNA reads TGTGCCAGCAGAGAGTGGGACAGGGAAAAACTGTTTTTT. V usage is TRBV6-6 and J usage is TRBJ1-4, with 8 bases identical to TRBD1. The V gene's germline CDR1 is MNHNY and CDR2 SVGAGI (reference sequence). The CDR3 has 13 amino acids. The junction had 5 bases not matched to a gene; V was cut back by 6 bases and J by 8 bases.

The chain is built from TRBV30 and TRBJ1-4; D possibly corresponds to TRBD1 (5 bases). Germline V gene sequence: CDR1 GTSNPN, CDR2 SVGIG (reference sequence). Trimming cost V 3 bases and J 8 bases, with 19 bases left between them. The CDR3 is made up of 15 amino acids. The CDR3 region is CAWRAELGRGEKLFF. DNA of the CDR3: TGTGCCTGGAGAGCTGAGCTGGGGCGGGGCGAAAAACTGTTTTTT.

This chain joins TRBV9 and TRBJ1-3; TRBD1 might be the D (5 bases). The CDR3 loop spans 14 amino acids. Germline values: CDR1 SGDLS, CDR2 YYNGEE. V was clipped by 0 bases and J by 3 bases, with 7 bases between them. Written as DNA, the CDR3 is TGTGCCAGCAGCGTAGGGGGCGATGGAAACACCATATATTTT. Translated, it gives CASSVGGDGNTIYF.